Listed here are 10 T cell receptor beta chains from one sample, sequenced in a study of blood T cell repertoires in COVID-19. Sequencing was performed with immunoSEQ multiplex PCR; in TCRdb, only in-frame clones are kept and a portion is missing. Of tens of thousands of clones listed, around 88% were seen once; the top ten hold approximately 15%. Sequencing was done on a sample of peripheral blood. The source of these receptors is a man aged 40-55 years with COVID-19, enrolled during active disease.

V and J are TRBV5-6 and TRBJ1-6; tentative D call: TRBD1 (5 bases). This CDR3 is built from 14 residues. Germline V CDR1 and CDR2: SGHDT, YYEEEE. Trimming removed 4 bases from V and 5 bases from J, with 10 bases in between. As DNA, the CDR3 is TGTGCCAGCAGCCGAGACAGCAATAATTCACCCCTCCACTTT. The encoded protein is CASSRDSNNSPLHF.

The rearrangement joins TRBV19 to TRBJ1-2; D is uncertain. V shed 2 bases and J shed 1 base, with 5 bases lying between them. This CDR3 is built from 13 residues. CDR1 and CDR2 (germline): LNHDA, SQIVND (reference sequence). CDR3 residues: CASSIPNNYGYTF. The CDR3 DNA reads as TGTGCCAGTAGTATACCCAATAACTATGGCTACACCTTC. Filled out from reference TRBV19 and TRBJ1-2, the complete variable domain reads DGGITQSPKYLFRKEGQNVTLSCEQNLNHDAMYWYRQDPGQGLRLIYYSQIVNDFQKGDIAEGYSVSREKKESFPLTVTSAQKNPTAFYLCASSIPNNYGYTFGSGTRLTVV.

The CDR3 DNA follows: TGTGCCAGCAGCTTAATGCGCTTGAGGGACAGGAGCTTCGAGCAGTACTTC. Translation: CASSLMRLRDRSFEQYF. This sequence joins TRBV7-2 and TRBJ2-7, with 8 bases matching TRBD1. The CDR3 contains 17 residues. Germline trimming cut 2 bases from V and 6 bases from J; bases unmatched to any gene: 15. Germline lookup yields CDR1 SGHTA and CDR2 FQGNSA.

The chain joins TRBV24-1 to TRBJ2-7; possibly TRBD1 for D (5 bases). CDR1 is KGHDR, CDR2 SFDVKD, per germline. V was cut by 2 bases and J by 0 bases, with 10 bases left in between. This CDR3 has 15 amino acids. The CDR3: CATSDSQDNSYEQYF. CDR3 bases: TGTGCCACCAGTGATTCGCAGGACAACTCCTACGAGCAGTACTTC.

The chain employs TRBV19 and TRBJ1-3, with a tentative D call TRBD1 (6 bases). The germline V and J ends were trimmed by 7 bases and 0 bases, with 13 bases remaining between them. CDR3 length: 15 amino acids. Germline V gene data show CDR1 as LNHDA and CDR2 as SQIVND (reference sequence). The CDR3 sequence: CASKPQGISGNTIYF. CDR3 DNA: TGTGCCAGTAAACCACAGGGCATCTCTGGAAACACCATATATTTT.

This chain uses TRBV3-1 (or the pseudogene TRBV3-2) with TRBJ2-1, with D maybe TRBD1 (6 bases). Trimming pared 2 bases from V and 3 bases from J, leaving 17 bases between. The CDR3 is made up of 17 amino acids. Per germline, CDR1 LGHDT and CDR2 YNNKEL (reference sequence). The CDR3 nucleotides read TGTGCCAGCAGCCAATTTATGATGGGGGCCAGCTACAATGAGCAGTTCTTC. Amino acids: CASSQFMMGASYNEQFF.

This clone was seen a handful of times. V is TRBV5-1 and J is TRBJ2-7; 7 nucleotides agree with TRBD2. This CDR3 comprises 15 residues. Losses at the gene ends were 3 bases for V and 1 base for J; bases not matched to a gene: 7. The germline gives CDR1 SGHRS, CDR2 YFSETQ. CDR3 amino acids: CASSSGTTRSYEQYF. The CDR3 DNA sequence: TGCGCCAGCAGCTCTGGGACTACGAGATCCTACGAGCAGTACTTC. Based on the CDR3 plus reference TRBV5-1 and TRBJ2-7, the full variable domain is KAGVTQTPRYLIKTRGQQVTLSCSPISGHRSVSWYQQTPGQGLQFLFEYFSETQRNKGNFPGRFSGRQFSNSRSEMNVSTLELGDSALYLCASSSGTTRSYEQYFGPGTRLTVT.

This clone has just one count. Written as DNA, the CDR3 is TGCGCCAGCAGTACAGGGTTCCGGGATGAGCAGTTCTTC. Encoded protein: CASSTGFRDEQFF. The chain uses TRBV10-1 and TRBJ2-1; TRBD1 is a possible D gene (6 bases). Germline-derived CDR1 and CDR2 are WNHNN and SYGVQD (reference sequence). This CDR3 has 13 residues. Between the trimmed V and J ends, which lost 5 bases and 8 bases, there was a span of 13 bases.

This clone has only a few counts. DNA of the CDR3: TGTGCCAGTAGTGTCCTCGCAGGGGGCAATGGCTACACCTTC. Translating gives CASSVLAGGNGYTF. This chain links TRBV19 with TRBJ1-2; 8 positions agree with TRBD1. CDR1 is LNHDA, CDR2 SQIVND, per germline (reference sequence). Losses at the gene ends were 5 bases for V and 6 bases for J; bases not matched to a gene: 8. There are 14 residues in the CDR3.

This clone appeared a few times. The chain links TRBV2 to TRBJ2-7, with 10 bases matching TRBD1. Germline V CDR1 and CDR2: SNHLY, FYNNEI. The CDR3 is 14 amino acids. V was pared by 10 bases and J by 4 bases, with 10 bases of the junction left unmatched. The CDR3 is CATLTGTGVYEQYF. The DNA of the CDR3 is TGTGCCACTTTAACCGGGACAGGGGTATACGAGCAGTACTTC. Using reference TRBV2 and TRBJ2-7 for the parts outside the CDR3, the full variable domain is EPEVTQTPSHQVTQMGQEVILRCVPISNHLYFYWYRQILGQKVEFLVSFYNNEISEKSEIFDDQFSVERPDGSNFTLKIRSTKLEDSAMYFCATLTGTGVYEQYFGPGTRLTVT.